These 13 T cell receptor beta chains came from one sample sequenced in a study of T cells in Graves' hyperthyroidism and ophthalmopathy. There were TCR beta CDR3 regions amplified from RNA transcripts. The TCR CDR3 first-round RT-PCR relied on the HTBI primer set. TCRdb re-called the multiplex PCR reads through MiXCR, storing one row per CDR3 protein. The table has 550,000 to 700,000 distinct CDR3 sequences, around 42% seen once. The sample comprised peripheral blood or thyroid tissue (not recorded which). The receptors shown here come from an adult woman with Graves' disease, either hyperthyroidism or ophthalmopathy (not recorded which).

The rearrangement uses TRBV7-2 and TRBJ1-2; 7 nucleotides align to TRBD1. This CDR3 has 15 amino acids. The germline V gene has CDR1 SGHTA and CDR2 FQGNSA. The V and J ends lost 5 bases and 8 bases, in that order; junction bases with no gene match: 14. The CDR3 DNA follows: TGTGCCAGCAGCCCGGAACCAACAGGGGTCTGGGGCTACACCTTC. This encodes CASSPEPTGVWGYTF. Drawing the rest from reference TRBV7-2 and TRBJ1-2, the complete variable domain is GAGVSQSPSNKVTEKGKDVELRCDPISGHTALYWYRQSLGQGLEFLIYFQGNSAPDKSGLPSDRFSAERTGGSVSTLTIQRTQQEDSAVYLCASSPEPTGVWGYTFGSGTRLTVV.

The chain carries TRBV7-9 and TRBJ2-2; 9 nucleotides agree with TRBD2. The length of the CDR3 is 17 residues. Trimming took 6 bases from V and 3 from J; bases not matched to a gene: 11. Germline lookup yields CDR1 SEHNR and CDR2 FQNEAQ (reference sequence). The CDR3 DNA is TGTGCCAGCAGTCTTATGTCTCTAGCGGGGCACACCGGGGAGCTGTTTTTT. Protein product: CASSLMSLAGHTGELFF.

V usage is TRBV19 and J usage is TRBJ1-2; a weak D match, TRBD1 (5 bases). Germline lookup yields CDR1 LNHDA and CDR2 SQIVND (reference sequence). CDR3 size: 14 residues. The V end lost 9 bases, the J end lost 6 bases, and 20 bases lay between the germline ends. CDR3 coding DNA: TGTGCCAGCAGTTTGTACCCGGGGGAGGATGGCTACACCTTC. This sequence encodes CASSLYPGEDGYTF.

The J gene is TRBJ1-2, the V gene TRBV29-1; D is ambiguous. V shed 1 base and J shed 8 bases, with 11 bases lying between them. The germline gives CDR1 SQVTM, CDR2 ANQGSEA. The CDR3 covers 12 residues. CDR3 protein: CSVEGGFLGYTF. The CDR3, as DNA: TGCAGCGTTGAAGGAGGGTTTTTGGGCTACACCTTC.

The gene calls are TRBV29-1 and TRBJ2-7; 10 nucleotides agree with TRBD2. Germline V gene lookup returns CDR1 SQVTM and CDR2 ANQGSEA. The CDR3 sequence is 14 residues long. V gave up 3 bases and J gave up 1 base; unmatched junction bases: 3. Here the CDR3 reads CSVDTSGTSYEQYF. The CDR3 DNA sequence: TGCAGCGTTGATACTAGCGGGACTTCCTACGAGCAGTACTTC.

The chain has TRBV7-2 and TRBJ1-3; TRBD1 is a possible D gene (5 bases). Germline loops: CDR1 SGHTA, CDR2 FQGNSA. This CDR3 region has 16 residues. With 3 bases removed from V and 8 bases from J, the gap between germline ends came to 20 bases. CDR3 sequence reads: CASSFNRDLRGYTIYF. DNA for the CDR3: TGTGCCAGCAGCTTCAACCGGGACCTAAGGGGCTACACCATATATTTT.

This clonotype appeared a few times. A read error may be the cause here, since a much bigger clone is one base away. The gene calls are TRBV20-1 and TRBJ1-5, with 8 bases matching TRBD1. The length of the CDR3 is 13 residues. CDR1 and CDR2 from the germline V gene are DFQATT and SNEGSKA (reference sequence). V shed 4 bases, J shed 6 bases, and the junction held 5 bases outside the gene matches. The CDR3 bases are TGCAGTGCTATCGGACAGGGAGGTCAGCCCCAGCATTTT. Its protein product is CSAIGQGGQPQHF.

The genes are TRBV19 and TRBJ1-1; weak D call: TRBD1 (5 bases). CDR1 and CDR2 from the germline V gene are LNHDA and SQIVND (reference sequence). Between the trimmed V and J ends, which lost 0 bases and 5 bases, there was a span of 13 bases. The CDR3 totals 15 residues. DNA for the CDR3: TGTGCCAGTAGTATAGATCTCGGGGGAAGGACTGAAGCTTTCTTT. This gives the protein CASSIDLGGRTEAFF. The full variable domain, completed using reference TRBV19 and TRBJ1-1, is DGGITQSPKYLFRKEGQNVTLSCEQNLNHDAMYWYRQDPGQGLRLIYYSQIVNDFQKGDIAEGYSVSREKKESFPLTVTSAQKNPTAFYLCASSIDLGGRTEAFFGQGTRLTVV.

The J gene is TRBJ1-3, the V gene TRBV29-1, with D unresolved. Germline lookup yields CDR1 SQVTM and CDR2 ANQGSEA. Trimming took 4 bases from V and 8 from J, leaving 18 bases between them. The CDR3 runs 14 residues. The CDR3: CSVAQSNYGYTIYF. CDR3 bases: TGCAGCGTTGCACAGTCTAACTATGGCTACACCATATATTTT.

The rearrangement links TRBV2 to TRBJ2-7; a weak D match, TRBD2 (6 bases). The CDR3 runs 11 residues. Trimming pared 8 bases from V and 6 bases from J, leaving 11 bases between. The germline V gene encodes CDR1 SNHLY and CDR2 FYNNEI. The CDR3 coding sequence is TGTGCCAGCTCGGGGGAAGGCGAGCAGTACTTC. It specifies CASSGEGEQYF.

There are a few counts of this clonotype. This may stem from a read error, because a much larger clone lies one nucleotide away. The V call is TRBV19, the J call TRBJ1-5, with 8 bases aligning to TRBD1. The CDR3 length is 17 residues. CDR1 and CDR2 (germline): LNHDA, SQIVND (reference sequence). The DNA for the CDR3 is TGTGCCAGTAGTGGCCGACCCGACAGGGGAAGCAATCAGCTCCAGCATTTT. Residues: CASSGRPDRGSNQLQHF.

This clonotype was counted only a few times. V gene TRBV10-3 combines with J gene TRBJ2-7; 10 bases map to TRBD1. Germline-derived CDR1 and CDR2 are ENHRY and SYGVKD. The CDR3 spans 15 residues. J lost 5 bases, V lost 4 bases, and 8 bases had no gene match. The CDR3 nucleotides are TGTGCCATCAGTGGGACCGGGACAGGGGACCACGAGCAGTACTTC. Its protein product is CAISGTGTGDHEQYF.

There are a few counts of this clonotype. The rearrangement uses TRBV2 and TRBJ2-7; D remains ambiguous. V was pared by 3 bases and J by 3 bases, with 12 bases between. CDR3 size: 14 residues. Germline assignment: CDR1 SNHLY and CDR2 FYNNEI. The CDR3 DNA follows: TGTGCCAGCAGTGATACGTCAGGAATCTACGAGCAGTACTTC. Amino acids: CASSDTSGIYEQYF.